The sequence of this T cell receptor (beta chain) was determined in a study of blood T cell repertoires in COVID-19. As for the study in general: COVID-19 samples, acute and convalescent, were from the United States, Italy and Spain. Sample material is recorded as cDNA or gDNA derived from T cells, B-cell-depleted T cells, or PBMCs.

V gave up 1 base and J gave up 6 bases, with 10 bases separating them. CDR1 is MNHEY, CDR2 SVGEGT, per germline. This CDR3 comprises 13 residues. Original handling: Amplification of reference gene primers provided the estimated nucleated cell counts. Profiled with immunoSEQ multiplex PCR; TCRdb holds only in-frame clones, not every one. That table gives V, J and clone size, and the DNA gave D and trimming. The table shows roughly 300,000 clones, with 86% occurring only once. The sequencing input was peripheral blood. The sequence was collected from a woman aged 50 to 65 with acute or convalescent COVID-19. The rearrangement links TRBV6-2 or TRBV6-3 to TRBJ2-7, with D possibly matching TRBD2 (5 bases). For the CDR3, the DNA is TGTGCCAGCAGTTACTACCGGAGGAGCGAGCAGTACTTC. The encoded protein is CASSYYRRSEQYF.